A selection of T cell receptor beta chains follows, all from one sample in a study of preoperative IRX-2 immunotherapy in early breast cancer. Profiling relied on immunoSEQ multiplex PCR, and the TCRdb table lists in-frame clones only, not all of them. This table holds approximately 44,000 clones, roughly 94% found once. Sample: tumor tissue, taken after IRX-2 immunotherapy. These receptors were collected from a human donor with breast cancer. The CDR3 runs from the conserved cysteine through the conserved F or W. Each record gives: J gene, V gene, D gene, clone size, CDR3 length, CDR3 protein, CDR3 DNA. The D gene is left open where the match is weak. Clone size, where shown, is once, few, many, or a class for clones that have expanded.

>TRBJ2-7|TRBV19|TRBD1|NA|15
CASSLHDRGLDEQYF
TGTGCCAGTAGTTTGCATGACAGGGGACTCGACGAGCAGTACTTC
>TRBJ1-1|TRBV30|NA|few|14
CAWSATVYSLEAFF
TGTGCCTGGAGTGCCACCGTATACAGCCTTGAAGCTTTCTTT
>TRBJ2-1|TRBV9|NA|NA|15
CASSVDSGSYNEQFF
TGTGCCAGCAGCGTAGATTCAGGATCCTACAATGAGCAGTTCTTC
>TRBJ2-3|TRBV7-9|NA|NA|14
CASNTGGATDTQYF
TGTGCCAGCAACACCGGGGGAGCCACAGATACGCAGTATTTT
>TRBJ2-1|TRBV2|TRBD2|NA|15
CASSELAGGNGEQFF
TGTGCCAGCAGTGAACTAGCGGGGGGCAACGGTGAGCAGTTCTTC
>TRBJ1-2|TRBV4-2|TRBD1|NA|15
CASSQDETGHYGYTF
TGTGCCAGCAGCCAAGATGAGACAGGGCACTATGGCTACACCTTC
>TRBJ1-1|TRBV7-3|TRBD1|NA|14
CASSPRAGGFEAFF
TGTGCCAGCAGCCCCCGGGCAGGGGGCTTTGAAGCTTTCTTT
>TRBJ2-1|TRBV7-2|NA|NA|12
CASSFGGAEQFF
TGTGCCAGCAGCTTTGGAGGGGCGGAGCAGTTCTTC
>TRBJ2-3|TRBV7-7|NA|NA|17
CASSAFGGLTHTDTQYF
TGTGCCAGCAGCGCATTCGGGGGGCTAACCCATACAGATACGCAGTATTTT
>TRBJ1-5|TRBV9|TRBD1|NA|14
CASSAGQRNQPQHF
TGTGCCAGCAGCGCGGGACAGAGAAATCAGCCCCAGCATTTT
>TRBJ2-3|TRBV15|NA|NA|16
CATSRTPDSLWDTQYF
TGTGCCACCAGCAGAACCCCGGACTCTTTATGGGATACGCAGTATTTT
>TRBJ2-7|TRBV10-3|TRBD1|NA|15
CAISEVDRGTHEQYF
TGTGCCATCAGTGAGGTGGACAGGGGAACCCACGAGCAGTACTTC
>TRBJ1-4|TRBV5-1|NA|NA|15
CASSPRTATNEKLFF
TGCGCCAGCAGCCCCCGGACAGCAACTAATGAAAAACTGTTTTTT
>TRBJ2-7|TRBV19|NA|NA|15
CASSIGQGRPYEQYF
TGTGCCAGTAGTATTGGTCAGGGGAGGCCCTACGAGCAGTACTTC
>TRBJ2-5|TRBV7-3|NA|NA|15
CASSYQGGSGETQYF
TGTGCCAGCAGCTACCAAGGAGGGAGTGGGGAGACCCAGTACTTC
>TRBJ2-2|TRBV4-3|NA|NA|18
CASSQAGPRRIFTGELFF
TGCGCCAGCAGCCAAGCTGGACCTCGGAGGATCTTTACCGGGGAGCTGTTTTTT
>TRBJ2-5|TRBV4-2|TRBD2|NA|16
CASSQDPASGKETQYF
TGTGCCAGCAGCCAAGATCCAGCTAGCGGGAAGGAGACCCAGTACTTC
>TRBJ2-7|TRBV5-4|NA|NA|14
CASSDGGGRYEQYF
TGTGCCAGCAGCGATGGGGGGGGCAGGTACGAGCAGTACTTC
>TRBJ1-1|TRBV6-5|TRBD1|NA|15
CASSSTGGVDTEAFF
TGTGCCAGCAGTTCTACAGGGGGCGTGGACACTGAAGCTTTCTTT
>TRBJ1-2|TRBV5-6|TRBD1|NA|15
CASSSPGQGDYGYTF
TGTGCCAGCAGCTCTCCGGGACAGGGTGACTATGGCTACACCTTC
>TRBJ2-5|TRBV2|NA|NA|13
CASETNKGETQYF
TGTGCCAGCGAAACAAATAAGGGGGAGACCCAGTACTTC
>TRBJ1-3|TRBV6-5|NA|NA|15
CASSYSDRSGNTIYF
TGTGCCAGCAGTTACTCCGACAGATCTGGAAACACCATATATTTT
>TRBJ2-7|TRBV4-3|NA|NA|18
CASSQDLLGGPPLYEQYF
TGCGCCAGCAGCCAAGATCTTCTGGGGGGGCCGCCACTCTACGAGCAGTACTTC
>TRBJ1-1|TRBV18|TRBD1|NA|17
CASSLLTGGRWGTEAFF
TGTGCCAGCTCACTCCTAACAGGGGGCAGGTGGGGCACTGAAGCTTTCTTT
>TRBJ2-7|TRBV10-3|NA|NA|13
CAIRGELSYEQYF
TGTGCCATCAGGGGGGAGTTATCCTACGAGCAGTACTTC
>TRBJ2-7|TRBV28|NA|once|10
CASSLYEQYF
TGTGCCAGCAGTTTATACGAGCAGTACTTC
>TRBJ1-1|TRBV4-3|NA|NA|14
CASSQSLGGTEAFF
TGCGCCAGCAGCCAGTCCCTTGGGGGTACTGAAGCTTTCTTT
>TRBJ1-1|TRBV27|NA|NA|15
CASSQGGRPYTEAFF
TGTGCCAGCAGTCAGGGCGGGAGACCTTACACTGAAGCTTTCTTT
>TRBJ2-1|TRBV2|TRBD2|NA|15
CASPKREGSYNEQFF
TGTGCCAGCCCAAAGCGGGAGGGATCCTACAATGAGCAGTTCTTC
>TRBJ2-7|TRBV6-5|NA|NA|9
CASRDEQYF
TGTGCCAGCAGGGACGAGCAGTACTTC
>TRBJ2-7|TRBV10-3|NA|once|14
CAISESYARPEQYF
TGTGCCATCAGTGAGTCTTACGCCCGACCCGAGCAGTACTTC
>TRBJ2-6|TRBV7-2|NA|NA|18
CASRRGIARAGGANVLTF
TGTGCCAGCAGACGAGGCATAGCCAGGGCGGGTGGGGCCAACGTCCTGACTTTC
>TRBJ2-1|TRBV7-9|TRBD2|NA|16
CASSGHSGSSYNEQFF
TGTGCCAGCAGCGGACACAGCGGGAGCTCCTACAATGAGCAGTTCTTC
>TRBJ1-3|TRBV4-3|NA|NA|16
CASSPSAGNSGNTIYF
TGCGCCAGCAGCCCATCAGCCGGGAACTCTGGAAACACCATATATTTT
>TRBJ2-3|TRBV7-3|TRBD2|once|18
CASSMTSGGLTSTDTQYF
TGTGCCAGCAGCATGACTAGCGGGGGACTGACTAGCACAGATACGCAGTATTTT
>TRBJ2-1|TRBV29-1|TRBD2|NA|14
CSIGVSGPRNEQFF
TGCAGCATTGGGGTTAGCGGGCCCCGCAATGAGCAGTTCTTC
>TRBJ2-7|TRBV5-5|NA|NA|15
CASTPFSRGGYEQYF
TGTGCCAGCACGCCCTTCTCACGAGGGGGATACGAGCAGTACTTC
>TRBJ1-5|TRBV2|TRBD1|once|13
CASSTGEPQPQHF
TGTGCCAGCAGCACAGGGGAACCTCAGCCCCAGCATTTT
>TRBJ2-7|TRBV6-5|TRBD2|NA|15
CASSYDAFGTTEQYF
TGTGCCAGCAGTTACGACGCCTTCGGGACTACCGAGCAGTACTTC
>TRBJ2-7|TRBV30|NA|once|13
CAWSVAAVAEQYF
TGTGCCTGGAGTGTAGCTGCGGTGGCCGAGCAGTACTTC
>TRBJ2-4|TRBV11-3|TRBD1|NA|16
CASSSVRQGRGNIQYF
TGTGCCAGCAGCTCAGTACGACAGGGGCGTGGAAACATTCAGTACTTC
>TRBJ2-5|TRBV29-1|NA|once|13
CSGGTLNVETQYF
TGCAGCGGCGGGACACTTAATGTGGAGACCCAGTACTTC
>TRBJ1-4|TRBV29-1|NA|once|15
CSVTLGQGLNEKLFF
TGCAGCGTAACCCTCGGCCAGGGCCTAAATGAAAAACTGTTTTTT
>TRBJ1-2|TRBV28|NA|NA|13
CASSLLTGRGYTF
TGTGCCAGCAGTTTATTGACAGGTCGGGGCTACACCTTC
>TRBJ2-5|TRBV9|TRBD2|NA|16
CASSVGWASGEETQYF
TGTGCCAGCAGCGTAGGCTGGGCTAGCGGGGAAGAGACCCAGTACTTC
>TRBJ2-1|TRBV5-1|TRBD2|NA|15
CASSLAGLDVNEQFF
TGCGCCAGCAGCTTGGCAGGACTAGATGTTAATGAGCAGTTCTTC
>TRBJ2-1|TRBV29-1|TRBD2|NA|15
CSVDHRASGLWEQFF
TGCAGCGTTGATCATAGGGCTAGCGGGCTATGGGAGCAGTTCTTC
>TRBJ2-5|TRBV5-1|TRBD1|NA|15
CASSRDRGQAETQYF
TGCGCCAGCAGCCGGGACAGGGGGCAGGCAGAGACCCAGTACTTC
>TRBJ2-7|TRBV27|NA|NA|14
CASSPYMESNEQYF
TGTGCCAGCAGTCCGTACATGGAATCCAACGAGCAGTACTTC
>TRBJ2-5|TRBV7-3|TRBD2|NA|15
CASSLTREDKETQYF
TGTGCCAGCAGCTTAACCCGGGAGGACAAAGAGACCCAGTACTTC
>TRBJ2-1|TRBV11-2|TRBD2|once|15
CASSLPGLAGDEQFF
TGTGCCAGCAGCTTGCCGGGACTAGCGGGAGATGAGCAGTTCTTC
>TRBJ2-3|TRBV4-2|NA|once|15
CASSSKGRATDTQYF
TGTGCCAGCAGCTCCAAGGGGCGGGCCACAGATACGCAGTATTTT
>TRBJ2-4|TRBV19|TRBD2|NA|18
CASSLVWREGRAKNIQYF
TGTGCCAGTAGTCTCGTCTGGCGGGAGGGCCGGGCCAAAAACATTCAGTACTTC